The 20 T cell receptor beta chains below come from one sample, sequenced in a study of CD8+CD57+ T cells in acquired aplastic anemia. For sequencing, patients were chosen who had shown expansion of CD8+CD57+ cells by flow cytometry. Genomic DNA constituted the template upon which TCR beta VDJ and CDR3 profiling was performed. From the reads, TCRdb called clonotypes with MiXCR, one entry per CDR3 protein. The sample comprises 150,000 to 200,000 distinct CDR3 sequences, about half of which are singletons, and about 1.8% rests with the top ten. Sequencing was carried out using sorted CD4+, CD8+, or CD8+CD57+ T cells (not recorded which) from PBMCs. These TCRs come from a human donor with aplastic anemia.

This chain links TRBV7-3 with TRBJ1-6; 9 nucleotides align to TRBD1. The CDR3 has 16 residues. The J segment lost 11 bases and the V segment lost 5 bases, leaving 13 bases of the junction unmatched. Germline lookup yields CDR1 SGHTA and CDR2 FQGTGA. Here the CDR3 reads CASSLQGQGRLAPLHF. CDR3 in DNA: TGTGCCAGCAGCCTTCAAGGACAGGGGAGGTTGGCACCCCTCCACTTT.

This clonotype has ten or more counts. The chain combines TRBV5-5 with TRBJ1-5; 9 bases map to TRBD1. The ends lost 3 bases at V and 4 bases at J; junction bases unmatched: 5. This CDR3 has 15 amino acids. CDR1 SGHKS and CDR2 YYEKEE come from the germline V gene (reference sequence). The CDR3 reads CASSYTGGGNQPQHF. Here the CDR3 DNA reads TGTGCCAGCAGCTACACAGGGGGCGGTAATCAGCCCCAGCATTTT.

The chain uses TRBV19 and TRBJ2-1; 11 bases align to TRBD2. The germline V gene encodes CDR1 LNHDA and CDR2 SQIVND (reference sequence). V lost 11 bases to trimming and J lost 10 bases; unmatched junction nucleotides: 13. The CDR3 consists of 14 residues. The CDR3 coding sequence is TGTGCCTGGAGCCAAGCAAGGACTAGCGGGGAGCAGTTCTTC. It encodes CAWSQARTSGEQFF.

Note on this clonotype: A much more abundant neighbour one base away suggests this may be a read error. No conserved phenylalanine or tryptophan ends this CDR3, so it is likely a read error. The chain is built from TRBV5-4 and TRBJ2-3, with 10 bases that match TRBD2. This CDR3 spans 14 amino acids. Germline loops: CDR1 SGHNT, CDR2 YYREEE (reference sequence). Trimming took 0 bases from V and 9 from J; bases not matched to a gene: 4. The CDR3 protein is CASSLELAGDTQYS. CDR3 nucleotides: TGTGCCAGCAGCTTGGAGCTAGCGGGAGACACGCAGTATTCT.

This clonotype was seen a few times. The rearrangement links TRBV10-3 to TRBJ2-7; 7 bases are a match to TRBD2. The CDR3 is 15 amino acids. Germline lookup yields CDR1 ENHRY and CDR2 SYGVKD. V trimming: 3 bases; J trimming: 4 bases; junction bases outside the gene matches: 9. Here the CDR3 DNA reads TGTGCCATCAGTGAATACAAGCGGGAAAGATACGAGCAGTACTTC. Residues: CAISEYKRERYEQYF.

This clonotype occurred many times. V usage is TRBV4-1 and J usage is TRBJ2-1, with 10 bases fitting TRBD1. Trimming took 2 bases from V and 6 from J; bases not matched to a gene: 4. Germline V lookup: CDR1 MGHRA, CDR2 YSYEKL. This CDR3 has 15 amino acids. This CDR3 is CASSQRQGAPNEQFF. CDR3 nucleotides: TGCGCCAGCAGCCAACGACAGGGGGCGCCCAATGAGCAGTTCTTC.

V gene TRBV20-1 combines with J gene TRBJ1-5, with 7 bases fitting TRBD1. This CDR3 is 13 amino acids long. CDR1 and CDR2 (germline): DFQATT, SNEGSKA (reference sequence). The V segment lost 6 bases and the J segment 4 bases; nucleotides outside the gene matches: 6. The CDR3 bases are TGCAGTGCCCTTGGGGACAGAAATCAGCCCCAGCATTTT. Its protein product is CSALGDRNQPQHF.

Concerning this clonotype: The junction departs from the called germline gene at one end, perhaps through a read error. The chain is built from TRBV29-1 and TRBJ2-3; weak D call: TRBD1 (5 bases). From germline, CDR1 is SQVTM and CDR2 ANQGSEA. The CDR3 runs 14 residues. CDR3 loop: CSVEVGISTGTRYF. The CDR3 DNA reads TGCAGCGTTGAGGTCGGAATAAGCACAGGTACGCGGTATTTT.

V gene TRBV18 combines with J gene TRBJ1-6; D gene uncertain. The germline V gene has CDR1 KGHSH and CDR2 LQKENI. With 3 bases removed from V and 5 bases from J, the gap between germline ends came to 14 bases. This CDR3 has 16 amino acids. CDR3 sequence (DNA): TGTGCCAGCTCACCTCAATCCGGGGTCCATAATTCACCCCTCCACTTT. This encodes CASSPQSGVHNSPLHF.

On this clonotype itself: A clone one base away is much larger, so this may be a read error. The V and J genes are TRBV9 and TRBJ2-3; 9 bases align to TRBD1. This CDR3 spans 15 amino acids. Germline V gene sequence: CDR1 SGDLS, CDR2 YYNGEE. The CDR3: CASSEGTGWTDTHYF. DNA of the CDR3: TGTGCCAGCAGCGAGGGGACAGGGTGGACAGATACGCACTATTTT.

The rearrangement uses TRBV2 and TRBJ1-1; a weak D match, TRBD1 (5 bases). This CDR3 comprises 14 residues. The germline V gene encodes CDR1 SNHLY and CDR2 FYNNEI. Trimming left V 6 bases short and J 0 bases short, with 11 bases between. The CDR3 nucleotides are TGTGCCAGCAGAGACAGTCCCCTGAACACTGAAGCTTTCTTT. Translation gives CASRDSPLNTEAFF. Variable domain in full (rest from reference TRBV2 and TRBJ1-1): EPEVTQTPSHQVTQMGQEVILRCVPISNHLYFYWYRQILGQKVEFLVSFYNNEISEKSEIFDDQFSVERPDGSNFTLKIRSTKLEDSAMYFCASRDSPLNTEAFFGQGTRLTVV.

The chain carries TRBV12-3 or TRBV12-4 and TRBJ2-5, with 7 bases fitting TRBD2. The CDR3 totals 15 residues. Losses at the gene ends were 6 bases for V and 0 bases for J; bases not matched to a gene: 7. The CDR3 DNA reads TGTGCCAGCAGCCCGACACTAGCGAACCAAGAGACCCAGTACTTC. Encoded protein: CASSPTLANQETQYF.

This clonotype turned up a few times. The chain uses TRBV7-3 and TRBJ2-3; TRBD2 matches at 8 bases. Germline V lookup: CDR1 SGHTA, CDR2 FQGTGA. After removal of 3 bases from V and 0 bases from J, the junction contained 2 bases not matched to a gene. The CDR3 totals 15 residues. The CDR3 DNA is TGTGCCAGCAGCTTGGGACTAGGGAGCACAGATACGCAGTATTTT. Its translation: CASSLGLGSTDTQYF.

V is TRBV9 and J is TRBJ1-3; D gene unclear. V lost 3 bases, J lost 4 bases, and 8 bases lay in between. Germline loops: CDR1 SGDLS, CDR2 YYNGEE. This CDR3 is built from 13 residues. CDR3 amino acids: CASSARYGNTIYF. For the CDR3, the DNA is TGTGCCAGCAGCGCCCGATACGGAAACACCATATATTTT.

A few counts support this clonotype. V gene TRBV3-1 combines with J gene TRBJ1-3; 7 bases are a match to TRBD1. This CDR3 spans 15 amino acids. Losses at the gene ends were 7 bases for V and 3 bases for J; bases not matched to a gene: 9. Germline CDR1 and CDR2: LGHDT and YNNKEL (reference sequence). The CDR3: CASTETGSGGNTIYF. The CDR3 DNA follows: TGTGCCAGCACCGAGACAGGGTCGGGTGGAAACACCATATATTTT.

V is TRBV29-1 and J is TRBJ2-4, with a weak D call TRBD1 (5 bases). Germline CDR1 and CDR2: SQVTM and ANQGSEA. The ends were cut back, 6 bases at V and 9 bases at J, with 21 bases in the middle. This CDR3 region has 14 residues. CDR3 in DNA: TGCAGCGTAGATCTGCCCACCAGTAGGGGCATTCAGTACTTC. Translated: CSVDLPTSRGIQYF.

V usage is TRBV6-1 and J usage is TRBJ2-6, with D unresolved. V lost 6 bases, J lost 4 bases, and 4 bases lay in between. Germline V gives CDR1 MNHNS, CDR2 SASEGT. The CDR3 consists of 12 residues. The CDR3 nucleotides are TGTGCCAGCAGATTGGGGGCCAACGTCCTGACTTTC. This sequence encodes CASRLGANVLTF.

This chain joins TRBV15 and TRBJ2-7, with 8 bases that match TRBD2. This CDR3 has 14 residues. Germline V lookup: CDR1 LNHNV, CDR2 YYDKDF (reference sequence). The J segment lost 6 bases and the V segment lost 3 bases, leaving 7 bases of the junction unmatched. CDR3 coding DNA: TGTGCCACCAGCAGGGTTCGGGGGGGGAGCGAGCAGTACTTC. As protein: CATSRVRGGSEQYF. The complete variable domain, with remaining parts taken from reference TRBV15 and TRBJ2-7, reads DAMVIQNPRYQVTQFGKPVTLSCSQTLNHNVMYWYQQKSSQAPKLLFHYYDKDFNNEADTPDNFQSRRPNTSFCFLDIRSPGLGDTAMYLCATSRVRGGSEQYFGPGTRLTVT.

This clonotype has at least ten counts. The V and J genes are TRBV5-4 and TRBJ1-2, with D unclear. The CDR3 covers 15 residues. The V end lost 2 bases, the J end lost 3 bases, and 14 bases lay between the germline ends. Germline-derived CDR1 and CDR2 are SGHNT and YYREEE (reference sequence). The CDR3 here is CASSLGRPRDYGYTF. The DNA for the CDR3 is TGTGCCAGCAGCTTAGGACGGCCAAGGGACTATGGCTACACCTTC.

The chain couples TRBV19 to TRBJ1-5; possible D gene TRBD1, 5 bases. CDR1 LNHDA and CDR2 SQIVND come from the germline V gene (reference sequence). Trimming removed 8 bases from V and 6 bases from J, with 20 bases in between. The CDR3 spans 15 residues. The CDR3 sequence: CASGAPRAGIQPQHF. In DNA form, the CDR3 reads TGTGCCAGTGGGGCTCCCAGGGCTGGCATTCAGCCCCAGCATTTT.